These T cell receptor beta chains were read from a single sample in a study of T cell responses to AZD1222 COVID-19 vaccine. Using immunoSEQ multiplex PCR, the repertoire was profiled, and TCRdb retains in-frame clones only, with some absent. The sample has 140,000 or so clones, around 90% seen once. Sequencing used peripheral blood, obtained 28 days after the second dose of the MenACWY control vaccine. The receptor source for this set is an adult who received the MenACWY meningococcal vaccine as a control. CDR3s include the opening cysteine and the closing phenylalanine or tryptophan. The D gene is left open where the match is weak. Size tells how often a clone was seen (once, few, many) or the class of an expanded clone, and some rows leave it out.

15	-	TRBV27	TRBJ1-4	-	CASSLSGGEYEKLFF	TGTGCCAGCAGTTTATCGGGCGGAGAGTATGAAAAACTGTTTTTT
15	-	TRBV11-2	TRBJ1-1	TRBD1	CASIHPQGGGTEAFF	TGTGCCAGCATCCACCCTCAGGGGGGAGGCACTGAAGCTTTCTTT
13	-	TRBV19	TRBJ1-2	-	CASSISGQYGYTF	TGTGCCAGTAGTATATCCGGGCAGTATGGCTACACCTTC
12	-	TRBV7-8	TRBJ2-3	-	CASSLDTDTQYF	TGTGCCAGCAGCTTAGACACAGATACGCAGTATTTT
13	-	TRBV6-5	TRBJ2-7	-	CASSFESTYEQYF	TGTGCCAGCAGTTTTGAGTCTACCTACGAGCAGTACTTC
13	once	TRBV6-2/TRBV6-3	TRBJ1-5	-	CASSSDRRQPQHF	TGTGCCAGCAGCTCTGACAGGCGCCAGCCCCAGCATTTT
15	-	TRBV7-8	TRBJ2-2	-	CASSPQTANTGELFF	TGTGCCAGCAGCCCCCAAACCGCGAACACCGGGGAGCTGTTTTTT
12	-	TRBV10-2	TRBJ1-6	-	CASSEPGSPLHF	TGCGCCAGCAGTGAACCAGGATCACCCCTCCACTTT
12	once	TRBV18	TRBJ1-1	-	CASSPSRGEAFF	TGTGCCAGCTCACCTAGCAGGGGTGAAGCTTTCTTT
13	-	TRBV19	TRBJ2-7	-	CASSLQGPYEQYF	TGTGCCAGTAGTCTACAGGGACCCTACGAGCAGTACTTC
13	few	TRBV12-3/TRBV12-4	TRBJ1-2	-	CASSFREDYGYTF	TGTGCCAGCAGTTTTAGGGAGGACTATGGCTACACCTTC
13	-	TRBV19	TRBJ1-3	TRBD1	CASATGVGNTIYF	TGTGCCAGTGCAACAGGGGTTGGAAACACCATATATTTT
15	few	TRBV11-3	TRBJ2-7	-	CASSFGDPSSYEQYF	TGTGCCAGCAGCTTTGGCGACCCGAGCTCCTACGAGCAGTACTTC
14	-	TRBV5-8	TRBJ1-1	-	CASSYRQLNTEAFF	TGTGCCAGCAGCTATAGACAGTTGAACACTGAAGCTTTCTTT
13	-	TRBV6-5	TRBJ1-1	-	CASSYRGSTEAFF	TGTGCCAGCAGTTACAGGGGGTCCACTGAAGCTTTCTTT
14	-	TRBV15	TRBJ2-5	-	CATSARDEEETQYF	TGTGCCACCAGCGCTAGGGACGAGGAAGAGACCCAGTACTTC
11	few	TRBV18	TRBJ2-1	-	CASSLDNEQFF	TGTGCCAGCTCACTTGACAATGAGCAGTTCTTC
13	-	TRBV5-5	TRBJ1-1	-	CASSLRAATEAFF	TGTGCCAGCAGTTTGAGGGCGGCCACTGAAGCTTTCTTT
14	-	TRBV5-1	TRBJ1-4	TRBD1	CASSRVGQGEKLFF	TGCGCCAGCAGCCGCGTCGGACAGGGAGAAAAACTGTTTTTT
14	-	TRBV6-6	TRBJ1-1	-	CASSPPGRNTEAFF	TGTGCCAGCAGTCCCCCCGGCAGGAACACTGAAGCTTTCTTT
15	-	TRBV4-2	TRBJ2-7	TRBD2	CASSSTSGGSDEQYF	TGTGCCAGCAGTTCTACTAGCGGGGGCTCGGACGAGCAGTACTTC
17	once	TRBV18	TRBJ1-2	TRBD1	CASSPFLGQGIFSGYTF	TGTGCCAGCTCACCGTTCTTGGGACAGGGGATCTTCTCTGGCTACACCTTC
13	-	TRBV30	TRBJ1-1	TRBD1	CAWRTGSYTEAFF	TGTGCCTGGAGGACAGGGAGTTACACTGAAGCTTTCTTT
15	-	TRBV11-2	TRBJ2-7	-	CASRLYRDLSYEQYF	TGTGCCAGCAGGTTATACCGGGACCTCTCCTACGAGCAGTACTTC
17	-	TRBV3-1/TRBV3-2	TRBJ2-7	-	CASSQGYVFGGTYEQYF	TGTGCCAGCAGCCAAGGTTACGTTTTCGGCGGGACGTACGAGCAGTACTTC
14	-	TRBV6-4	TRBJ1-2	-	CASSDSKRGYGYTF	TGTGCCAGCAGTGACTCGAAACGGGGCTATGGCTACACCTTC
12	-	TRBV30	TRBJ2-3	-	CASALTANTQYF	TGTGCCTCCGCTCTTACGGCAAATACGCAGTATTTT
16	-	TRBV6-4	TRBJ2-3	-	CASSNDATRSTDTQYF	TGTGCCAGCAGTAATGATGCGACCCGCAGCACAGATACGCAGTATTTT
13	once	TRBV7-9	TRBJ2-3	-	CASSHWGADTQYF	TGTGCCAGCAGCCATTGGGGCGCAGATACGCAGTATTTT
11	-	TRBV19	TRBJ2-3	-	CASSIADTQYF	TGTGCCAGTAGTATAGCGGATACGCAGTATTTT